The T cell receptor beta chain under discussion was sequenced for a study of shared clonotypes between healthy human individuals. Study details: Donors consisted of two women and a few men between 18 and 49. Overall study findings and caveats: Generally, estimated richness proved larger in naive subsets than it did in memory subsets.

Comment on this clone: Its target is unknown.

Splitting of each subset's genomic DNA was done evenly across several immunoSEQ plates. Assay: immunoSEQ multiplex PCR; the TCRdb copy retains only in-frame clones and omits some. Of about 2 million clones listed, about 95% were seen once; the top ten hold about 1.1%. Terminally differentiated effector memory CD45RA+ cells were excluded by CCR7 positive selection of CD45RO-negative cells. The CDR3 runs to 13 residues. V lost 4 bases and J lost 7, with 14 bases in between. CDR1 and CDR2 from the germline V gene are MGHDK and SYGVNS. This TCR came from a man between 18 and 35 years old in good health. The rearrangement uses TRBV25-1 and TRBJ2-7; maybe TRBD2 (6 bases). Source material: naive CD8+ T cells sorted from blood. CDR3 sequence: CASSAGLPSEQYF. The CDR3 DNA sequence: TGTGCCAGCAGTGCGGGACTGCCTAGTGAGCAGTACTTC.